These T cell receptor beta chains were read from a single sample in a study of T cell responses to AZD1222 COVID-19 vaccine. Produced via immunoSEQ multiplex PCR; TCRdb's table is partial and in-frame only. The profile shows roughly 60,000 clones, roughly 90% of them singletons. The material sequenced was peripheral blood, taken on day 0 of AZD1222 vaccination. The receptors come from an adult in good health. CDR3s include the opening cysteine and the closing phenylalanine or tryptophan. Each record gives: V gene, J gene, D gene, clone size, CDR3 DNA, CDR3 protein. D genes are given only for firm matches. Size values are once, few and many counts, or a class for expanded clones, and some rows have none.

>TRBV4-1|TRBJ1-1|.|.
TGCGCCAGCAGCCAGCTACTTCTTACGAACACTGAAGCTTTCTTT
CASSQLLLTNTEAFF
>TRBV4-1|TRBJ1-6|.|once
TGCGCCAGCAGCCAAGAGGGGGCAGGGACGGGGTATAATTCACCCCTCCACTTT
CASSQEGAGTGYNSPLHF
>TRBV9|TRBJ1-1|.|.
TGTGCCAGCAGCCAAGATGGGGGGATCACTGAAGCTTTCTTT
CASSQDGGITEAFF
>TRBV5-5|TRBJ2-2|.|.
TGTGCCAGCAGCTTGGAGGGCAGGCTGGCCACCGGGGAGCTGTTTTTT
CASSLEGRLATGELFF
>TRBV27|TRBJ2-7|.|.
TGTGCCAGCAGCTTGGGCGGGGCCAGAGGCTCCTACGAGCAGTACTTC
CASSLGGARGSYEQYF
>TRBV11-2|TRBJ1-3|.|.
TGTGCCAGCAGCTTGATCGGGACTCCGAGCTCTGGAAACACCATATATTTT
CASSLIGTPSSGNTIYF
>TRBV7-9|TRBJ2-7|TRBD2|.
TGTGCCAGCAGCTCCCCTAGCGGGGGGACCTACGAGCAGTACTTC
CASSSPSGGTYEQYF
>TRBV19|TRBJ2-2|.|few
TGTGCCAGTTCCCAGACCGGGGAGCTGTTTTTT
CASSQTGELFF
>TRBV18|TRBJ1-6|.|.
TGTGCCAGCTCACCAGTATTTGGGAATTCACCCCTCCACTTT
CASSPVFGNSPLHF
>TRBV7-2|TRBJ2-3|TRBD2|.
TGTGCCAGCAGAATCGGGGGGGGCACAGATACGCAGTATTTT
CASRIGGGTDTQYF
>TRBV12-3/TRBV12-4|TRBJ1-2|.|.
TGTGCCAGCAGTTTACGGGGTACCTATGGCTACACCTTC
CASSLRGTYGYTF
>TRBV13|TRBJ1-2|.|.
TGTGCCAGCAGCTTAAACTATGGCTACACCTTC
CASSLNYGYTF
>TRBV5-1|TRBJ1-2|.|.
TGCGCCAGCAGCTGGGTCCAGGGGAAGGGGAAGTACTATGGCTACACCTTC
CASSWVQGKGKYYGYTF
>TRBV6-2/TRBV6-3|TRBJ1-5|TRBD1|few
TGTGCCAGCAGCCCACAGGGGTTGTTTCTGGGCAATCAGCCCCAGCATTTT
CASSPQGLFLGNQPQHF
>TRBV27|TRBJ1-6|.|.
TGTGCCAGCAGTTCCCCCGGGAGGGTACCCCTCCACTTT
CASSSPGRVPLHF
>TRBV4-1|TRBJ2-3|.|.
TGCGCCAGCAGCCCCCTGGCGGGGGCTAGCACAGATACGCAGTATTTT
CASSPLAGASTDTQYF
>TRBV18|TRBJ1-1|.|once
TGTGCCAGCTCACTTCTGGACAGCTCAAACACTGAAGCTTTCTTT
CASSLLDSSNTEAFF
>TRBV7-8|TRBJ1-5|TRBD1|.
TGTGCCAGCAGCTCCTCGGGACAGGGGGATTCTAGCAATCAGCCCCAGCATTTT
CASSSSGQGDSSNQPQHF
>TRBV5-1|TRBJ1-2|.|.
TGCGCCAGCAGCTTGGACCAATATGGCTACACCTTC
CASSLDQYGYTF
>TRBV11-1|TRBJ2-3|TRBD1|.
TGTGCCACATGGGACAGGGGGAGAGATACGCAGTATTTT
CATWDRGRDTQYF
>TRBV6-5|TRBJ2-7|.|.
TGTGCCAGCAGTCTACGGGTGGGCTCCTACGAGCAGTACTTC
CASSLRVGSYEQYF
>TRBV25-1|TRBJ2-7|.|.
TGTGCCAGCAGTGCCCGGGTGGGCTACGAGCAGTACTTC
CASSARVGYEQYF
>TRBV5-5|TRBJ2-7|.|.
TGTGCCAGCAGCATTACGGACGAGCAGTACTTC
CASSITDEQYF
>TRBV2|TRBJ1-1|.|.
TGTGCCAGCAGGCGTGGACAGCCTGGGGACACTGAAGCTTTCTTT
CASRRGQPGDTEAFF
>TRBV25-1|TRBJ2-1|TRBD1|once
TGTGCCAGCAGTGTGGGACAGCTACACAATGAGCAGTTCTTC
CASSVGQLHNEQFF
>TRBV6-2/TRBV6-3|TRBJ2-2|.|once
TGTGCCAGCAGTTACTCCGGGGTAGACACCGGGGAGCTGTTTTTT
CASSYSGVDTGELFF
>TRBV7-6|TRBJ1-5|TRBD1|.
TGTGCCAGCAGCCCGACAGGGATTCGGAATCAGCCCCAGCATTTT
CASSPTGIRNQPQHF
>TRBV5-1|TRBJ1-2|.|once
TGCGCCAGCAGCACTCGGGACCGCGCACTCTATGGCTACACCTTC
CASSTRDRALYGYTF
>TRBV2|TRBJ1-5|TRBD1|.
TGTGCCAGCAGTGGGGGACAGTTTCAGCCCCAGCATTTT
CASSGGQFQPQHF
>TRBV3-1/TRBV3-2|TRBJ1-2|.|.
TGTGCCAGCAGCCAAGGACAGGCCTATGGCTACACCTTC
CASSQGQAYGYTF
>TRBV6-5|TRBJ1-5|TRBD1|.
TGTGCCAGCAGTCGCGACAGGGGAAGCAATCAGCCCCAGCATTTT
CASSRDRGSNQPQHF
>TRBV20-1|TRBJ1-1|.|.
TGCAGTGCTAGTGTGAACACTGAAGCTTTCTTT
CSASVNTEAFF
>TRBV11-2|TRBJ1-4|.|.
TGTGCCAGCAGCTTAAGGGCCAATGAAAAACTGTTTTTT
CASSLRANEKLFF
>TRBV10-3|TRBJ1-1|TRBD1|.
TGTGCCATCAGTGCCATCGACAGGGCGGATACTGAAGCTTTCTTT
CAISAIDRADTEAFF
>TRBV12-3/TRBV12-4|TRBJ1-1|.|.
TGTGCCAGCAGTTTGGATAACACTGAAGCTTTCTTT
CASSLDNTEAFF
>TRBV19|TRBJ2-3|.|.
TGTGCCAGTAGTCGTAGGGGACCAGATACGCAGTATTTT
CASSRRGPDTQYF
>TRBV21-1|TRBJ1-3|.|.
TGTGCCAGCACCCTTGGGAGGAGTCTCTCGGGAAACACCATATATTTT
CASTLGRSLSGNTIYF
>TRBV5-1|TRBJ2-7|.|.
TGCGCCAGCAGCCGGCAGGCCGCCTACGAGCAGTACTTC
CASSRQAAYEQYF
>TRBV6-5|TRBJ1-5|.|few
TGTGCCAGCAGTTACTCGATGCCGGATAGCAATCAGCCCCAGCATTTT
CASSYSMPDSNQPQHF
>TRBV3-1/TRBV3-2|TRBJ1-2|.|few
TGTGCCAGCAGCCATAACAGGGTAGATGGCTACACCTTC
CASSHNRVDGYTF
>TRBV6-2/TRBV6-3|TRBJ1-1|.|.
TGTGCCAGCAGCCGACAGCTAAACACTGAAGCTTTCTTT
CASSRQLNTEAFF